The clone carrying this T cell receptor (beta chain) was recorded only once. Its cognate antigen is unknown. Data came from immunoSEQ multiplex PCR; TCRdb stores just in-frame clones and leaves some out. The sample records under 50,000 clones, approximately 88% being singletons. This record comes from a study of CD4 T cells in relation to SARS-CoV-2 and coronaviruses. Study-wide points: Crossreactive clones expanded significantly less to SARS-CoV-2 than monoreactive clones.

This CDR3 is 16 amino acids long. The germline V gene has CDR1 MNHEY and CDR2 SVGAGI. V lost 1 base and J 4 bases, leaving 13 bases between the germline ends. The receptor was isolated from an adult with COVID-19. Sample: memory CD4+ T cells from PBMCs. This rearrangement joins TRBV6-5 to TRBJ1-4; possibly TRBD1 for D (6 bases). For the CDR3, the DNA is TGTGCCAGCAGTTACTTGGACAGCGTAATTAATGAAAAACTGTTTTTT. It is translated as CASSYLDSVINEKLFF.